The sample holds a few counts of the clone carrying this T cell receptor (beta chain). This sample is part of a study of blood T cells in healthy people across ages. Per germline, CDR1 SGHTA and CDR2 FQGNSA. With V trimmed by 2 bases and J by 0 bases, 12 bases remained unmatched. There are 19 residues in the CDR3. Combining a sample-barcoded 5' primer with a J-beta primer mix, a second PCR ran for roughly 7 to 12 cycles. TCRdb reprocessed the 5' RACE reads via MiXCR and lists one record per CDR3 protein. The data show hundreds of thousands of distinct CDR3 sequences, with approximately 35% seen just once and roughly 13% held by the top ten.

V and J are TRBV7-2 and TRBJ2-1, with TRBD1 matching over 8 bases. Sequencing input: blood. This TCR derives from a man aged 18-30 years in good health. The CDR3 bases are TGTGCCAGCAGCTTAATGGTAATGGTACAGGGGGGCTCCTACAATGAGCAGTTCTTC. This sequence encodes CASSLMVMVQGGSYNEQFF.